Below, 8 T cell receptor beta chains from the same sample are listed, as sequenced in a study of molecular identifiers for immune sequencing clone quantification. TCRdb used MiXCR to reprocess the PCR reads, holding one entry per CDR3 protein. The data hold some 65,000 distinct CDR3 sequences, with around 18% observed a single time. The sample consisted of naive CD8+ T cells from blood, with Jurkat cell RNA spiked in. Subset specified: FACS-sorted CD8+CD4-CCR7+CD45RA+ naive T cells. The receptors stem from a human donor in good health. Some libraries in this study had Jurkat cell RNA spiked in.

This clonotype came up many times. The chain employs TRBV7-9 and TRBJ2-3; perhaps TRBD2 as D (5 bases). Germline loops: CDR1 SEHNR, CDR2 FQNEAQ (reference sequence). The length of the CDR3 is 14 residues. The germline V and J ends were trimmed by 5 bases and 4 bases, with 13 bases remaining between them. CDR3 residues: CASSPPEDPDTQYF. For the CDR3, the DNA is TGTGCCAGCAGCCCTCCGGAGGATCCAGATACGCAGTATTTT.

This clonotype was picked up many times. The rearrangement joins TRBV7-6 to TRBJ2-3, with 8 bases lining up with TRBD1. CDR1 is SGHVS, CDR2 FNYEAQ, per germline. The CDR3 contains 15 residues. V was pared by 4 bases and J by 0 bases, with 3 bases of the junction left unmatched. The CDR3 reads CASSSDRESTDTQYF. The DNA of the CDR3 is TGTGCCAGCAGCTCGGACAGGGAAAGCACAGATACGCAGTATTTT.

Many counts were recorded for this clonotype. This sequence joins TRBV12-3 or TRBV12-4 and TRBJ1-1; D unclear. V lost 6 bases to trimming and J lost 5 bases, with 13 bases between them. The length of the CDR3 is 13 residues. As DNA, the CDR3 is TGTGCCAGCAGCCGCACGGTGGGGACTGAAGCTTTCTTT. Its protein is CASSRTVGTEAFF.

Ten or more counts support this clonotype. The chain joins TRBV14 to TRBJ2-7; the D is unclear. Germline CDR1 reads SGHDN; CDR2 reads FVKESK. Trimming removed 0 bases from V and 6 bases from J, with 6 bases in between. There are 12 residues in the CDR3. The CDR3, as DNA: TGTGCCAGCAGCCAAGATTACGGCGAGCAGTACTTC. This sequence encodes CASSQDYGEQYF.

The sample holds a few counts of this clonotype. This chain joins TRBV11-2 and TRBJ2-1; D gene ambiguous. Trimming removed 2 bases at V and 4 bases at J, with 15 bases between. The V gene's germline CDR1 is SGHAT and CDR2 FQNNGV. The CDR3 has 16 residues. In nucleotides, the CDR3 is TGTGCCAGCAGCTTACATGGGCAGTTTACTTACAATGAGCAGTTCTTC. Translation gives CASSLHGQFTYNEQFF.

The rearrangement joins TRBV19 to TRBJ1-5, with D perhaps TRBD1 (5 bases). Looked up from germline, CDR1 is LNHDA and CDR2 is SQIVND (reference sequence). The CDR3 sequence is 16 residues long. V lost 1 base and J 0 bases, leaving 10 bases between the germline ends. The CDR3 DNA reads TGTGCCAGTAGTATAGTCGGAGGGGTTAGCAATCAGCCCCAGCATTTT. Translated, it gives CASSIVGGVSNQPQHF.

This clonotype has just a few counts. This chain connects TRBV6-5 to TRBJ2-5, with TRBD2 matching 16 bases. This CDR3 spans 17 amino acids. V was clipped by 5 bases and J by 5 bases; unmatched bases: 8. The germline gives CDR1 MNHEY, CDR2 SVGAGI. In DNA form, the CDR3 reads TGTGCCAGCAGTCCGGGGACTAGCGGGAGGGCCTCGGAGACCCAGTACTTC. It is translated as CASSPGTSGRASETQYF.

A word on this clonotype: A much larger clone is a single base away; this may be a read error. V usage is TRBV20-1 and J usage is TRBJ2-1, with TRBD1 identical over 9 bases. The CDR3 is made up of 15 amino acids. The V gene's germline CDR1 is DFQATT and CDR2 SNEGSKA (reference sequence). The CDR3 nucleotides are TGCAGTGCTGCCGGGACAGGGCTCTCCCACAATGAGCAGTTCTTC. It translates to CSAAGTGLSHNEQFF.